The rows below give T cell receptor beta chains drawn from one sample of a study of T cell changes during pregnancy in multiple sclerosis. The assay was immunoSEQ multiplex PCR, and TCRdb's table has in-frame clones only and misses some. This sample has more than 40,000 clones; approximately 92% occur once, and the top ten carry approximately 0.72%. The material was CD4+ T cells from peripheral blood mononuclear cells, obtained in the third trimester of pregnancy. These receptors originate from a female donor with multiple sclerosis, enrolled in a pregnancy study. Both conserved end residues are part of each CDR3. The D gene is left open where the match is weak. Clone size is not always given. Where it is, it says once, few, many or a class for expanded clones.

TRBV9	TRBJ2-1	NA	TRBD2	TGTGCCAGCAGCGTAGGACTAGCGGGGTGGGGTTACAATGAGCAGTTCTTC	CASSVGLAGWGYNEQFF
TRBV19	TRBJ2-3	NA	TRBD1	TGTGCCAGTAGTAAGGACAGGGGAACAGATACGCAGTATTTT	CASSKDRGTDTQYF
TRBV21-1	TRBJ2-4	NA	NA	TGTGCCAGCAGCAAAGAGGGGCAGCTAGCCAAAAACATTCAGTACTTC	CASSKEGQLAKNIQYF
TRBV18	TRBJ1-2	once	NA	TGTGCCAGCTCACCGGCCAGGGGCGATGGCTACACCTTC	CASSPARGDGYTF
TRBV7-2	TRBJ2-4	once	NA	TGTGCCAGCAGCTTCAGAAAAGGGGTCGAAAACATTCAGTACTTC	CASSFRKGVENIQYF
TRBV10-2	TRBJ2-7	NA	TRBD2	TGCGCCAGCAGTGAGGGGACTAGCGGGTACGAGCAGTACTTC	CASSEGTSGYEQYF
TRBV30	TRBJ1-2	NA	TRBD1	TGTGCCTGTGGGACAGGGAATGGCTACACCTTC	CACGTGNGYTF
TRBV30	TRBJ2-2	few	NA	TGTGCCGAAGGGGCGGGGTCCAGCACCGGGGAGCTGTTTTTT	CAEGAGSSTGELFF
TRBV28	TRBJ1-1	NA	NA	TGTGCCAGCAGTTTAGGACAGATGAGGGATGCTTTCTTT	CASSLGQMRDAFF
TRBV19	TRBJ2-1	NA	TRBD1	TGTGCCAGTAACTCTGGGACAGGGTCCTACAATGAGCAGTTCTTC	CASNSGTGSYNEQFF
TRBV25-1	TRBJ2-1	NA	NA	TGTGCCAGCAGTGGAGTAGCGGATTCCTACAATGAGCAGTTCTTC	CASSGVADSYNEQFF
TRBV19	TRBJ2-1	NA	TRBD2	TGTGCCAGTAGCCTCACTAGCGGGAGTTGGAATGAGCAGTTCTTC	CASSLTSGSWNEQFF
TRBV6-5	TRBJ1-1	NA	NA	TGTGCCAGCAGTTACAGTAGCACGAAACGGGCTGAAGCTTTCTTT	CASSYSSTKRAEAFF
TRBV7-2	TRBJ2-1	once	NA	TGTGCCAGCAGCCCCGGGGTAGAGCAGTTCTTC	CASSPGVEQFF
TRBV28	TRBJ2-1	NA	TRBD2	TGTGCCAGCAGTTCCTCCGGACTAGCGGGCAATGAGCAGTTCTTC	CASSSSGLAGNEQFF
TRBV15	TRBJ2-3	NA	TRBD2	TGTGCCACCAGCAGAGGGACTAGCGGGAGGCAAGATACGCAGTATTTT	CATSRGTSGRQDTQYF
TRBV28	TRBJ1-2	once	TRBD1	TGTGCCAGCAGTAATGACAGGGGTCGCCTCTCTTATGGCTACACCTTC	CASSNDRGRLSYGYTF
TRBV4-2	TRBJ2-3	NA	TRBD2	TGTGCCAGCAGCCAAGAGGAGGGACTAGCGGGATATACGCAGTATTTT	CASSQEEGLAGYTQYF
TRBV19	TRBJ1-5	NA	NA	TGTGCCAGTAGTATTTTGGCGGCTCCAGAGTCAAATCAGCCCCAGCATTTT	CASSILAAPESNQPQHF
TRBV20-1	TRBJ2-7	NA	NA	TGCAGTGCCCGAGGGGGATACGAGCAGTACTTC	CSARGGYEQYF
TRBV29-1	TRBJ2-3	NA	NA	TGCAGCGTTGATGGGTTCAGCGGGTTCACAGATACGCAGTATTTT	CSVDGFSGFTDTQYF
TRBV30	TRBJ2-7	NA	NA	TGTGCCTGGAGTGTCCAGGTCCACGAGCAGTACTTC	CAWSVQVHEQYF
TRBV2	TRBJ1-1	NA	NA	TGTGCCAGCAGTGAATTGACAGAGAACACTGAAGCTTTCTTT	CASSELTENTEAFF
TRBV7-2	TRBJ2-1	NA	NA	TGTGCCAGCAGCCCCTTTGGGGGGGCATCCTACAATGAGCAGTTCTTC	CASSPFGGASYNEQFF
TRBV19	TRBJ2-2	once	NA	TGTGCCAGTAGTATTCGTCGACTAGCGAACACCGGGGAGCTGTTTTTT	CASSIRRLANTGELFF
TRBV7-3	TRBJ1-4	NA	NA	TGTGCCAGCAGTACGCCTAGGAGAGAGAATGAAAAACTGTTTTTT	CASSTPRRENEKLFF
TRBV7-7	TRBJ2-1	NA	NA	TGTGCTAGCAGCTTAGCACCGGGTCGTGAGCAGTTCTTC	CASSLAPGREQFF
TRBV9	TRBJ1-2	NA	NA	TGTGCCAGCAGTGTTACCGGGACAAGGAGACTTCGGGGCTACACCTTC	CASSVTGTRRLRGYTF
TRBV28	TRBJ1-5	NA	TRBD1	TGTGCCAGCAGCTGGGGATGGGGGACAGAGGATGATCAGCCCCAGCATTTT	CASSWGWGTEDDQPQHF
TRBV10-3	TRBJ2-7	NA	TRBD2	TGTGCCATCAGCCTACTAGCGGGAGACAACTACGAGCAGTACTTC	CAISLLAGDNYEQYF
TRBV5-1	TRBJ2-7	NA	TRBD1	TGCGCCAGCAGCAGGGACAGCCATTCTTACGAGCAGTACTTC	CASSRDSHSYEQYF
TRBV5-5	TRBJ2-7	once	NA	TGTGCCAGCACCCGGAGGGCTGGTTACGAGCAGTACTTC	CASTRRAGYEQYF
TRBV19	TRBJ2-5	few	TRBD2	TGTGCCAGTAGTACGGCTAGCGGGACAAGTACCTGGACCCAGTACTTC	CASSTASGTSTWTQYF
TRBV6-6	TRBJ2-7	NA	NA	TGTGCCAGCCAAGAAGGCAGGGGTAGTTACGAGCAGTACTTC	CASQEGRGSYEQYF
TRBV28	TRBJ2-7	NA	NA	TGTGCCAGCAGTCCCCGGACACTTGAGCAGTACTTC	CASSPRTLEQYF
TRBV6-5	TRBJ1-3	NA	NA	TGTGCCAGCAGTTACCGCGGGGTAGACTCTGGAAACACCATATATTTT	CASSYRGVDSGNTIYF
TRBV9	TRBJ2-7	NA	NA	TGTGCCAGCAGAAAGCTAGCACGGTACGAGCAGTACTTC	CASRKLARYEQYF
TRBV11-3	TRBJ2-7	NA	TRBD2	TGTGCCAGCAGCTTAGGACTAGCCCCCTACGAGCAGTACTTC	CASSLGLAPYEQYF
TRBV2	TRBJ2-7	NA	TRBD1	TGTGCCAGCACTCTACAGGGGTTTGGCGAGCAGTACTTC	CASTLQGFGEQYF
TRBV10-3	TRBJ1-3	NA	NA	TGTGCCAGTCGCGGGCAGGGGCCAGGAAACACCATATATTTT	CASRGQGPGNTIYF
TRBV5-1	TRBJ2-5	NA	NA	TGCGCCAGCAGCTTACAAGGGGATAAAGAGACCCAGTACTTC	CASSLQGDKETQYF
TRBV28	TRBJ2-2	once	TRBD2	TGTGCCAGCAGTCTTAGCGGGACCACCGGGGAGCTGTTTTTT	CASSLSGTTGELFF
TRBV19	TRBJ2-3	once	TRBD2	TGTGCCAGCTCTATTGGACTAGCGGATACGCAGTATTTT	CASSIGLADTQYF
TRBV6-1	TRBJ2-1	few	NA	TGTGCCAGCAGTGAAGCGCGGGTGGCCAATGAGCAGTTCTTC	CASSEARVANEQFF
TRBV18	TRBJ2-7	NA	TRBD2	TGTGCCAGCTCATCCCTAGCGGCCTCCTACGAGCAGTACTTC	CASSSLAASYEQYF
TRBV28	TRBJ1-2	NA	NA	TGTGCCAGCAGTTTTAGGGGAAACTATGGCTACACCTTC	CASSFRGNYGYTF